The 21 T cell receptor beta chains given below trace back to one sample, sequenced in a study of vaccination effects on CD4 cells after COVID-19. Antigens for these TCRs are unknown. Data came from immunoSEQ multiplex PCR; TCRdb stores just in-frame clones and leaves some out. Seen here are tens of thousands of clones, 78% observed once, and the top ten hold roughly a tenth. Peptide-pool stimulation followed by sequencing identified expanded antigen-specific CD4+ clonotypes in the ViraFEST assay. The culture ran for 10 days before CD4+ T cells were isolated. Vaccine recipients, nucleocapsid antibody negative, had no prior SARS-CoV-2 infection. The specimen was CD4+ T cells from PBMCs cultured with SARS-CoV-2 spike peptides, collected before COVID-19 vaccination. The receptors originated from a human donor who received a COVID-19 vaccine.

V and J are TRBV29-1 and TRBJ2-5; 9 bases are a match to TRBD1. Trimming cost V 8 bases and J 5 bases; bases outside gene matches: 18. CDR3 length equals 16 residues. Per the germline V gene, CDR1 is SQVTM and CDR2 is ANQGSEA. CDR3 bases: TGCAGCCAGGGACAGGGTTATCCCCCCCTGCTTGAGACCCAGTACTTC. Its protein is CSQGQGYPPLLETQYF.

The genes are TRBV12-3 or TRBV12-4 and TRBJ2-3; possibly TRBD2 for D (7 bases). Trimming took off 10 bases at V and 4 bases at J, with 15 bases between the two ends. The CDR3 spans 13 residues. CDR3 sequence (DNA): TGTGCCACTAGGTCGGGGGGCCCAGATACGCAGTATTTT. This gives the protein CATRSGGPDTQYF.

The DNA of the CDR3 is TGTGCCAGCAGCCCCAGGGTTTTTACTGAAGCTTTCTTT. It yields the protein CASSPRVFTEAFF. The gene calls are TRBV14 and TRBJ1-1; perhaps TRBD1 as D (5 bases). V lost 4 bases and J lost 5, with 11 bases in between. Germline lookup yields CDR1 SGHDN and CDR2 FVKESK. There are 13 residues in the CDR3.

This clone was picked up one time. The rearrangement links TRBV27 to TRBJ1-3, with a tentative D call TRBD1 (6 bases). Trimming left V 7 bases short and J 4 bases short, with 11 bases between. The CDR3 has 13 residues. Germline CDR1 and CDR2: MNHEY and SMNVEV (reference sequence). The CDR3 DNA reads as TGTGCCAGCAAACAGGGTGCCGGAAACACCATATATTTT. Amino acids: CASKQGAGNTIYF.

V gene TRBV6-1 combines with J gene TRBJ2-7; D might be TRBD1 (6 bases). This CDR3 spans 15 amino acids. CDR1 and CDR2 (germline): MNHNS, SASEGT. The V end was cut by 0 bases, the J end by 2 bases, with 11 bases between. This CDR3 is CASSEAPGATYEQYV. The CDR3, as DNA: TGTGCCAGCAGTGAAGCGCCAGGGGCGACCTACGAGCAGTACGTC.

This chain connects TRBV7-9 to TRBJ1-2; no firm D call. The CDR3 sequence is 16 residues long. Germline CDR1 reads SEHNR; CDR2 reads FQNEAQ (reference sequence). The V end lost 1 base, the J end lost 4 bases, and 16 bases lay between the germline ends. The CDR3 DNA sequence: TGTGCCAGCAGCTTAGTAAGGAATGGGTATCGCTATGGCTACACCTTC. Translated, it gives CASSLVRNGYRYGYTF.

The rearrangement joins TRBV28 to TRBJ2-5; weak D call: TRBD2 (6 bases). Germline lookup yields CDR1 MDHEN and CDR2 SYDVKM. Trimming pared 5 bases from V and 2 bases from J, leaving 12 bases between. This CDR3 has 14 amino acids. CDR3 sequence: CASSRGGTQETQYF. The CDR3 nucleotides are TGTGCCAGCAGTCGGGGAGGTACACAAGAGACCCAGTACTTC. Based on the CDR3 plus reference TRBV28 and TRBJ2-5, the full variable domain is DVKVTQSSRYLVKRTGEKVFLECVQDMDHENMFWYRQDPGLGLRLIYFSYDVKMKEKGDIPEGYSVSREKKERFSLILESASTNQTSMYLCASSRGGTQETQYFGPGTRLLVL.

This sequence joins TRBV3-1 (or the pseudogene TRBV3-2) and TRBJ2-1, with 8 bases lining up with TRBD2. Germline V lookup: CDR1 LGHDT, CDR2 YNNKEL (reference sequence). This CDR3 comprises 16 residues. The junction had 6 bases not matched to a gene; V was cut back by 3 bases and J by 2 bases. This chain's CDR3 is CASSHSMRGAYNEQFF. The CDR3 region has the DNA TGTGCCAGCAGCCATTCAATGCGGGGGGCCTACAATGAGCAGTTCTTC.

The V call is TRBV5-1, the J call TRBJ1-1; 8 bases align to TRBD1. The CDR3 runs to 14 residues. The J segment lost 5 bases and the V segment lost 5 bases, leaving 8 bases of the junction unmatched. Germline V gene data show CDR1 as SGHRS and CDR2 as YFSETQ. CDR3 DNA sequence: TGCGCCAGCAGACAGGGGGGCGTTGGTACTGAAGCTTTCTTT. As protein: CASRQGGVGTEAFF.

This clone showed up just once. The DNA of the CDR3 is TGTGCCTGGCGCCGGGACGGCAAAAAGAGACAGGGGTGGGACACCGGGGAGCTGTTTTTT. Translation gives CAWRRDGKKRQGWDTGELFF. The rearrangement links TRBV30 to TRBJ2-2; the match to TRBD1 covers 8 bases. The junction had 23 bases not matched to a gene; V was cut back by 5 bases and J by 3 bases. Per the germline V gene, CDR1 is GTSNPN and CDR2 is SVGIG (reference sequence). CDR3 size: 20 residues.

The V gene is TRBV30, the J gene TRBJ2-6; D is unclear. V was shortened by 5 bases and J by 1 base, with 9 bases between the two germline ends. The CDR3 length is 14 residues. Germline CDR1 and CDR2: GTSNPN and SVGIG (reference sequence). The CDR3 nucleotides read TGTGCCTGGCAAGGGCAATCTGGGGCCAACGTCCTGACTTTC. Protein product: CAWQGQSGANVLTF.

V usage is TRBV24-1 and J usage is TRBJ2-5; unclear D gene. Germline CDR1 is KGHDR and CDR2 is SFDVKD. Deletions cut 2 bases from V and 1 base from J, with 7 bases between. This CDR3 region has 14 residues. Written as DNA, the CDR3 is TGTGCCACCAGTGATTCTCTGGTCCAAGAGACCCAGTACTTC. Protein sequence: CATSDSLVQETQYF.

The chain combines TRBV12-3 or TRBV12-4 with TRBJ2-3; a possible D gene is TRBD2 (6 bases). The CDR3 spans 13 residues. V gave up 8 bases and J gave up 0 bases, with 9 bases separating them. CDR3 region: CASRRGSTDTQYF. The CDR3 nucleotides read TGTGCCAGCCGACGGGGGAGCACAGATACGCAGTATTTT.

This rearrangement joins TRBV11-2 to TRBJ2-3; D may be TRBD2 (6 bases). The germline V gene has CDR1 SGHAT and CDR2 FQNNGV. The CDR3 is 16 residues long. Trimming cost V 4 bases and J 2 bases, with 16 bases left between them. This chain's CDR3 is CASSWVAGSNTDTQYF. The CDR3 DNA follows: TGTGCCAGCAGCTGGGTGGCGGGGAGCAACACAGATACGCAGTATTTT.

V gene TRBV24-1 combines with J gene TRBJ2-2, with D possibly matching TRBD1 (5 bases). The germline CDR1 and CDR2 sequences are KGHDR and SFDVKD. V lost 11 bases and J lost 2, with 11 bases in between. This CDR3 contains 13 residues. The CDR3 region is CAIATVNTGELFF. As DNA, the CDR3 is TGTGCCATCGCGACAGTAAACACCGGGGAGCTGTTTTTT.

The chain employs TRBV7-2 and TRBJ1-1; 7 bases are a match to TRBD1. With 5 bases clipped from V and 1 base from J, the junction kept 4 bases outside the gene matches. CDR1 SGHTA and CDR2 FQGNSA come from the germline V gene. The CDR3 totals 14 residues. DNA for the CDR3: TGTGCCAGCAGCCCTAGGACAGGGAACACTGAAGCTTTCTTT. It yields the protein CASSPRTGNTEAFF.

This chain joins TRBV28 and TRBJ1-3; unclear D gene. Per germline, CDR1 MDHEN and CDR2 SYDVKM. V lost 6 bases to trimming and J lost 0 bases, with 21 bases between them. The CDR3 contains 18 residues. The CDR3 DNA follows: TGTGCCAGCAGCCCGGGCCGCCAATTTTCATACTCTGGAAACACCATATATTTT. This encodes CASSPGRQFSYSGNTIYF.

The V and J genes are TRBV15 and TRBJ1-5; D is unresolved. Trimming cost V 0 bases and J 3 bases, with 3 bases left between them. There are 13 residues in the CDR3. Germline V CDR1 and CDR2: LNHNV, YYDKDF (reference sequence). The chain's CDR3 is CATSREYNQPQHF. DNA for the CDR3: TGTGCCACCAGCAGAGAATACAATCAGCCCCAGCATTTT. Full variable domain (remainder filled in from reference TRBV15 and TRBJ1-5): DAMVIQNPRYQVTQFGKPVTLSCSQTLNHNVMYWYQQKSSQAPKLLFHYYDKDFNNEADTPDNFQSRRPNTSFCFLDIRSPGLGDTAMYLCATSREYNQPQHFGDGTRLSIL.

This clone appeared once. The rearrangement joins TRBV19 to TRBJ1-1; no clear D. Per the germline V gene, CDR1 is LNHDA and CDR2 is SQIVND (reference sequence). The CDR3 runs to 15 residues. V lost 5 bases, J lost 1 base, and 14 bases lay in between. CDR3: CASSYSGRTNTEAFF. The CDR3 DNA is TGTGCCAGTAGTTATTCGGGTCGCACGAACACTGAAGCTTTCTTT.

V is TRBV30 and J is TRBJ1-5, with D maybe TRBD1 (5 bases). In germline, CDR1 is GTSNPN, CDR2 SVGIG (reference sequence). This CDR3 is built from 13 residues. Trimming took off 3 bases at V and 4 bases at J, with 10 bases between the two ends. CDR3 amino acids: CAWSREGNQPQHF. The CDR3 DNA reads TGTGCCTGGAGCAGGGAGGGGAATCAGCCCCAGCATTTT.

This sequence joins TRBV5-1 and TRBJ1-1; TRBD1 might be the D (6 bases). Germline V gives CDR1 SGHRS, CDR2 YFSETQ. The CDR3 has 13 amino acids. Trimming took off 4 bases at V and 4 bases at J, with 11 bases between the two ends. CDR3 nucleotides: TGCGCCAGCAGCACGACAGGTGTCACTGAAGCTTTCTTT. Translated: CASSTTGVTEAFF.